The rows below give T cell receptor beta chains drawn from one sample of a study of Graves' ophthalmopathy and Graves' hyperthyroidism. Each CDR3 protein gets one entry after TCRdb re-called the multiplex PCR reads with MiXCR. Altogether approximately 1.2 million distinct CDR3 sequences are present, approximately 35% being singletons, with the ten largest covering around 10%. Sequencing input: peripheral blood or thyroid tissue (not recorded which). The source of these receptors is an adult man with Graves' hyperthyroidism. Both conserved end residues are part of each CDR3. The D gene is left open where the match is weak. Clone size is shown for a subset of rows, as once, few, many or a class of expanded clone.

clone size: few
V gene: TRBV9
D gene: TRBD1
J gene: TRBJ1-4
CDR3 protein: CASSVAPGQDATNEKLFF
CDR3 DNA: TGTGCCAGCAGCGTAGCCCCGGGACAGGATGCAACTAATGAAAAACTGTTTTTT

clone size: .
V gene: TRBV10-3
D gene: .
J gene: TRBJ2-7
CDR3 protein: CAISDRRPTYEQYF
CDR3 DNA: TGTGCCATCAGTGACAGGCGGCCCACCTACGAGCAGTACTTC

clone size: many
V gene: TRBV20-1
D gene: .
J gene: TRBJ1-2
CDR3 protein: CSATTGSAYGYTF
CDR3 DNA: TGCAGTGCTACGACAGGTTCAGCCTATGGCTACACCTTC

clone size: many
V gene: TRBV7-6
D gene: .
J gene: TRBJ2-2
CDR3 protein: CASSLAQGIGELFF
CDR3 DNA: TGTGCCAGCAGCTTAGCTCAGGGAATCGGGGAGCTGTTTTTT

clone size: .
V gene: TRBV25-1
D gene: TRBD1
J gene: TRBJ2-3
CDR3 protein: CASSEVVGGTGDTQYF
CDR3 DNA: TGTGCCAGCAGTGAAGTAGTTGGGGGGACAGGGGATACGCAGTATTTT

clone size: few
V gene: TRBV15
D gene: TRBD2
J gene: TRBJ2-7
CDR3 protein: CATSVGLEGDEQYF
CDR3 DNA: TGTGCCACCAGCGTCGGACTAGAAGGTGATGAGCAGTACTTC

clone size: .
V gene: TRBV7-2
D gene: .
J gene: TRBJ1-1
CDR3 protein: CAEQLSRDSPATEAFF
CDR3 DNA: TGTGCCGAGCAGCTCAGCAGGGACTCTCCGGCCACTGAAGCTTTCTTT

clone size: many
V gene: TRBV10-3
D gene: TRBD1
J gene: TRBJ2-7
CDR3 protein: CAISESGQGAQYEQYF
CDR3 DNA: TGTGCCATCAGTGAGTCGGGTCAGGGGGCACAATACGAGCAGTACTTC

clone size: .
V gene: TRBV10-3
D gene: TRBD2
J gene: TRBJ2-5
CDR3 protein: CAISESGLTQETQYF
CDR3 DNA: TGTGCCATCAGTGAGTCGGGACTAACACAAGAGACCCAGTACTTC

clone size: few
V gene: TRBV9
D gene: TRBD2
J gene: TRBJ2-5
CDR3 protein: CASSPGTSGIEETQYF
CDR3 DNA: TGTGCCAGCAGCCCCGGGACTAGCGGGATCGAAGAGACCCAGTACTTC

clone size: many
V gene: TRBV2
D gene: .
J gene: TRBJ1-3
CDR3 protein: CASESGSFSGNTIYF
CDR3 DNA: TGTGCCAGCGAATCAGGCTCCTTCTCTGGAAACACCATATATTTT

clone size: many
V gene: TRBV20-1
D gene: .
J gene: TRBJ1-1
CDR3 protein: CSARQGAGLDDEAFF
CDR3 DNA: TGCAGTGCTAGGCAGGGAGCCGGATTGGACGACGAAGCTTTCTTT

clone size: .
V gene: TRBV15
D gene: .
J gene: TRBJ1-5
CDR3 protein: CATSSGSGRGGNQPQHF
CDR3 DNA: TGTGCCACCAGCAGTGGGTCGGGCCGCGGTGGCAATCAGCCCCAGCATTTT

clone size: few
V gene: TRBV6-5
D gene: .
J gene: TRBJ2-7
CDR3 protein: CASSPRWQTYEQYF
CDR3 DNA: TGTGCCAGCAGTCCCCGATGGCAGACCTACGAGCAGTACTTC

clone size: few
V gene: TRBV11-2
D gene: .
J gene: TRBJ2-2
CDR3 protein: CASTLGGLTDTGELFF
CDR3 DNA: TGTGCCAGCACCCTTGGGGGGCTGACGGACACCGGGGAGCTGTTTTTT

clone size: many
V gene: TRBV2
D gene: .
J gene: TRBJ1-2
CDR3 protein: CASSENLPNLGF
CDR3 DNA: TGTGCCAGCAGTGAAAATTTGCCAAACCTGGGCTTC

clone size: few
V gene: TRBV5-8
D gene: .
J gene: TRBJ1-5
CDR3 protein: CASSFSGRKNQPQHF
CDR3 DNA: TGTGCCAGCAGCTTCTCCGGCAGGAAAAATCAGCCCCAGCATTTT

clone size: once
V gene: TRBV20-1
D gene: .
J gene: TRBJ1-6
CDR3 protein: CSAVGLDNSPLHF
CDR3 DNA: TGCAGTGCTGTGGGGTTGGATAATTCACCCCTCCACTTT

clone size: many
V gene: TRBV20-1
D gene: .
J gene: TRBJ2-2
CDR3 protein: CSALPGPTGELFF
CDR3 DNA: TGCAGTGCTTTACCGGGGCCCACCGGGGAGCTGTTTTTT

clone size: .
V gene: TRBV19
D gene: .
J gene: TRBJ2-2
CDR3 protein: CASSIEAGPTGELFF
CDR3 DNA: TGTGCCAGTAGTATAGAGGCAGGGCCCACCGGGGAGCTGTTTTTT

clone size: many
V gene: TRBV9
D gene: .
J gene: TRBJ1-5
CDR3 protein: CASSVGAGQNQPQHF
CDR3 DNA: TGTGCCAGCAGCGTAGGGGCAGGGCAAAATCAGCCCCAGCATTTT

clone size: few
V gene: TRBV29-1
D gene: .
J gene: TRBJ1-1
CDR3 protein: CSVSGLGNTEAFF
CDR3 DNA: TGCAGCGTATCGGGGTTAGGAAACACTGAAGCTTTCTTT

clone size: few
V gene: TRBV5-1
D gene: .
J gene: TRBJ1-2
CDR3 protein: CASSLAEQGRYTF
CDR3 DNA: TGCGCCAGCAGCTTGGCCGAACAGGGTCGCTACACCTTC

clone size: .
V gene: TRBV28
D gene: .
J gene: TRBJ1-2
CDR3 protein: CASSYQGTLGGYTF
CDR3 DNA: TGTGCCAGCAGTTACCAAGGGACTTTGGGTGGCTACACCTTC

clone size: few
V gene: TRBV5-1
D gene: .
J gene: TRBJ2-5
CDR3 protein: CASSLVRGEGETQYF
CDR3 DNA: TGCGCCAGCAGTTTGGTTAGGGGAGAAGGAGAGACCCAGTACTTC

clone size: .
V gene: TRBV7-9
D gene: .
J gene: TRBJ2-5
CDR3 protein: CASSPSPRGLGETQYF
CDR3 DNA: TGTGCCAGCAGCCCCTCCCCAAGGGGCTTGGGGGAGACCCAGTACTTC

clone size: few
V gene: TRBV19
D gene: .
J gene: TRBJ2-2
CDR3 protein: CASSIDRWSLNTGELFF
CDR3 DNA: TGTGCCAGTAGTATAGATCGGTGGAGCTTGAACACCGGGGAGCTGTTTTTT

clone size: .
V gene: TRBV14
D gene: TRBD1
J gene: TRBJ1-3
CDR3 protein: CASSQSLPNRGQLGNTIYF
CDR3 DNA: TGTGCCAGCAGCCAATCACTACCGAACAGGGGGCAGCTTGGAAACACCATATATTTT

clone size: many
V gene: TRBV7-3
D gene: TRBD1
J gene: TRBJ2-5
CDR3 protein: CASSLGGQGSETQYF
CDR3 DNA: TGTGCCAGCAGCTTAGGCGGACAGGGTTCGGAGACCCAGTACTTC

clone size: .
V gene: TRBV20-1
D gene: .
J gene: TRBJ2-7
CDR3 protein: CSAKARTYLEQYF
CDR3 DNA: TGCAGTGCTAAGGCGCGGACCTACTTGGAGCAGTACTTC

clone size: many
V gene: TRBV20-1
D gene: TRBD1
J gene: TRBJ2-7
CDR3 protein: CSVGQGVDEQYF
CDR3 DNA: TGCAGTGTGGGACAGGGTGTAGACGAGCAGTACTTC

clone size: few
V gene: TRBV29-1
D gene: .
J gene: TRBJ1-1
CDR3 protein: CSVATFTRQKMNTEAFF
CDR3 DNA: TGCAGCGTCGCGACATTCACTCGACAGAAGATGAACACTGAAGCTTTCTTT

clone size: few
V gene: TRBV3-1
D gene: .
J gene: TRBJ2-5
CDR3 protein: CASSRETGTPQETQYF
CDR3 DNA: TGTGCCAGCAGCCGAGAGACCGGGACACCGCAAGAGACCCAGTACTTC

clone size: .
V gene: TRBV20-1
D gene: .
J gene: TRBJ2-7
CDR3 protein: CSAGRDGVPVEQYF
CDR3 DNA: TGCAGTGCAGGCCGGGACGGAGTTCCGGTCGAGCAGTACTTC

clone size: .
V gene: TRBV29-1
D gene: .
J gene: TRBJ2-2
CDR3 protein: CSLSHGIGELFF
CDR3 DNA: TGCAGCCTTTCCCACGGGATCGGGGAGCTGTTTTTT

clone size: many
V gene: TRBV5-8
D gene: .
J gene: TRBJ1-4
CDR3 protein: CASSLVDGENEKLFF
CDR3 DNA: TGTGCCAGCAGCTTGGTGGACGGTGAAAATGAAAAACTGTTTTTT

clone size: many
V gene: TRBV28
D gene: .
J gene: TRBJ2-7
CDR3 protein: CASSPQGLRGEQYF
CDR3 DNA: TGTGCCAGCAGTCCCCAGGGACTCCGGGGCGAGCAGTACTTC

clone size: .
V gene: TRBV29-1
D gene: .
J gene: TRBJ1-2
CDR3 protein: CSLRQGGGYTF
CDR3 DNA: TGCAGCTTAAGGCAGGGCGGTGGCTACACCTTC

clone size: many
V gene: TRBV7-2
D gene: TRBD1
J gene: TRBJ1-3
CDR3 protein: CASSAATGGIVSGNTIYF
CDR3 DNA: TGTGCCAGCAGCGCTGCGACAGGGGGAATCGTCTCTGGAAACACCATATATTTT

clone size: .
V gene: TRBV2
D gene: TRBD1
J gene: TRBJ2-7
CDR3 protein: CAGRDRGYEQYF
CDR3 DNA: TGTGCCGGCCGGGACAGGGGTTACGAGCAGTACTTC

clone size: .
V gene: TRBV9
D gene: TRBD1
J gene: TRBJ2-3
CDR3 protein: CASSRDRTSTDTQYF
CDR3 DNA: TGTGCCAGCAGCCGGGACAGAACTAGCACAGATACGCAGTATTTT

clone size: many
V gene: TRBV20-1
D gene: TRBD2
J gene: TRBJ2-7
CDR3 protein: CSARGTSGGYEQYF
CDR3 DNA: TGCAGTGCTAGAGGGACTAGCGGGGGCTACGAGCAGTACTTC

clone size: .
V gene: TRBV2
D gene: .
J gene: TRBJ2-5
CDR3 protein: CASSEWRETQYF
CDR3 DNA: TGTGCCAGCAGTGAGTGGCGGGAGACCCAGTACTTC

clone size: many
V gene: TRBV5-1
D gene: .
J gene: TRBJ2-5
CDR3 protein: CASSLTQGGSGETQYF
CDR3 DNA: TGCGCCAGCAGCTTGACACAGGGAGGATCGGGAGAGACCCAGTACTTC

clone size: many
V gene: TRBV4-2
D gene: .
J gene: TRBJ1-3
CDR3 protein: CASSQKTVVSGNTIYF
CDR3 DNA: TGTGCCAGCAGCCAAAAAACAGTCGTTTCTGGAAACACCATATATTTT

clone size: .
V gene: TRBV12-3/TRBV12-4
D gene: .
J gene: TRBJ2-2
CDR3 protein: CASSLSFQGGELFF
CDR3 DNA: TGTGCCAGCAGTTTATCCTTCCAGGGCGGGGAGCTGTTTTTT

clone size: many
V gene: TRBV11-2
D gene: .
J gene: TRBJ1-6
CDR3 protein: CASSSAGVGSPLHF
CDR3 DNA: TGTGCCAGCAGCTCGGCAGGGGTAGGGTCACCCCTCCACTTT

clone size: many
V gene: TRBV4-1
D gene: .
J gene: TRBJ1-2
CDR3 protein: CASSPEGRSGYGYTF
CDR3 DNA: TGCGCCAGCAGCCCGGAGGGCAGGTCCGGCTATGGCTACACCTTC

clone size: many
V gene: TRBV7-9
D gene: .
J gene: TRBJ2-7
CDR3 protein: CASSLPTEITEQYF
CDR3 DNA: TGTGCCAGCAGCTTACCGACAGAGATAACCGAGCAGTACTTC

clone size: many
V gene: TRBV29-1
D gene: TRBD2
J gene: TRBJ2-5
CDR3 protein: CSVEDLGLAGGPETQYF
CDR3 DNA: TGCAGCGTTGAAGATCTGGGGCTAGCGGGAGGGCCAGAGACCCAGTACTTC

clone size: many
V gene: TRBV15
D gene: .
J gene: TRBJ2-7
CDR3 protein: CATRGAGPVYEQYF
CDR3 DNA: TGTGCCACCAGGGGGGCAGGACCTGTCTACGAGCAGTACTTC

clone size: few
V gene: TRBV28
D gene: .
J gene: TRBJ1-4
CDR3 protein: CASSFNGRLEKLFF
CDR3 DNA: TGTGCCAGCAGTTTTAATGGTAGACTTGAAAAACTGTTTTTT

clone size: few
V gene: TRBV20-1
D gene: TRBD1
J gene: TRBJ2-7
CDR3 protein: CSALSDRVEEQYF
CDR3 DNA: TGCAGTGCTCTCTCAGACAGGGTAGAGGAGCAGTACTTC

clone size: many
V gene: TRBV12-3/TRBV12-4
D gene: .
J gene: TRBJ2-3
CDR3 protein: CASSLANFQYF
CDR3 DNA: TGTGCCAGCAGTTTAGCGAATTTTCAGTATTTT

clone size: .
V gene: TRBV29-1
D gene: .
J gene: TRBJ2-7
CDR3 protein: CSVESSKQYF
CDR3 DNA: TGCAGCGTTGAGTCTAGTAAGCAGTACTTC